The 6 T cell receptor beta chains below come from one sample, sequenced in a study of T cells in Graves' hyperthyroidism and ophthalmopathy. There were TCR beta CDR3 regions amplified from RNA transcripts. The TCR CDR3 first-round RT-PCR relied on the HTBI primer set. From the multiplex PCR reads, TCRdb called clonotypes with MiXCR, one entry per CDR3 protein. The table lists a few hundred thousand distinct CDR3 sequences, roughly 17% of them singletons, with 40% to 65% in the top ten. Sequenced material: blood. These receptors were collected from a woman aged 45-60 years with Graves' hyperthyroidism.

This clonotype occurred many times. V and J are TRBV24-1 and TRBJ1-5; D not certain. V lost 2 bases and J 0 bases, leaving 10 bases between the germline ends. Germline CDR1 reads KGHDR; CDR2 reads SFDVKD. This CDR3 is built from 16 residues. CDR3 loop: CATSDSGLLSNQPQHF. The CDR3, as DNA: TGTGCCACCAGTGATTCGGGCCTGCTTAGCAATCAGCCCCAGCATTTT.

This clonotype was detected only a few times. The V gene is TRBV20-1, the J gene TRBJ2-7; D tentatively reads TRBD1 or TRBD2 (5 bases each). The CDR3 totals 14 residues. Trimming pared 6 bases from V and 1 base from J, leaving 16 bases between. The V gene's germline CDR1 is DFQATT and CDR2 SNEGSKA (reference sequence). The CDR3 region is CSAPRDGISYEQYF. For the CDR3, the DNA is TGCAGTGCCCCGAGGGACGGGATTTCCTACGAGCAGTACTTC.

The chain recombines TRBV7-9 with TRBJ2-2, with unresolved D. This CDR3 has 16 residues. Per the germline V gene, CDR1 is SEHNR and CDR2 is FQNEAQ (reference sequence). Deletions cut 1 base from V and 3 bases from J, with 12 bases between. The CDR3: CASSLVESRDTGELFF. The CDR3 DNA follows: TGTGCCAGCAGCTTAGTAGAGTCGAGAGACACCGGGGAGCTGTTTTTT.

This clonotype appeared many times. DNA of the CDR3: TGTGCCAGCAGCCCCGCCCTCAGCGGTAGCAATCAGCCCCAGCATTTT. This sequence encodes CASSPALSGSNQPQHF. The chain links TRBV7-9 to TRBJ1-5; no firm D call. V gave up 5 bases and J gave up 0 bases, with 14 bases separating them. The length of the CDR3 is 16 residues. Germline V lookup: CDR1 SEHNR, CDR2 FQNEAQ (reference sequence).

This clonotype showed up many times. The chain joins TRBV11-1 to TRBJ1-1; 7 nucleotides align to TRBD1. The CDR3 is 14 residues long. V lost 6 bases to trimming and J lost 1 base; unmatched junction nucleotides: 5. Germline-derived CDR1 and CDR2 are SGHAT and FQDESV (reference sequence). Here the CDR3 reads CASRHQGGNTEAFF. The CDR3 region has the DNA TGTGCCAGCAGGCACCAGGGGGGGAACACTGAAGCTTTCTTT.

This clonotype was seen ten or more times. J is TRBJ2-1 and V is TRBV24-1; D perhaps matches TRBD2 (6 bases). The CDR3 is 16 amino acids. The germline gives CDR1 KGHDR, CDR2 SFDVKD. Trimming pared 1 base from V and 4 bases from J, leaving 13 bases between. The CDR3, as DNA: TGTGCCACCAGTGATTTACGGGGGTCTAATTACAATGAGCAGTTCTTC. Translating gives CATSDLRGSNYNEQFF.